These 14 T cell receptor beta chains were all obtained from the same sample, sequenced in a study of naive and memory T cell subsets. A UMI-containing oligonucleotide was joined by 3' ligation to the TCR cDNA template. The SP2 primer and nested alpha and beta constant region primers amplified ligated cDNA in four rounds. TCRdb recomputed calls from the UMI-ligation and nested PCR reads with MiXCR, one row per CDR3 protein. The table lists some 25,000 distinct CDR3 sequences, around 5% of them singletons. The source material was blood. The receptors originated from an adult in good health.

This clonotype was observed at least ten times. This rearrangement joins TRBV4-2 to TRBJ2-2; 13 bases match TRBD2. Looked up from germline, CDR1 is LGHNA and CDR2 is YNFKEQ. J was trimmed by 2 bases and V by 4 bases; bases with no gene match: 13. The CDR3 has 20 residues. CDR3 sequence: CASSPQGTSGTWPNTGELFF. The CDR3 DNA reads TGTGCCAGCAGCCCCCAGGGGACTAGCGGGACGTGGCCCAACACCGGGGAGCTGTTTTTT.

This clonotype has a count of ten or more. This rearrangement joins TRBV20-1 to TRBJ2-7, with TRBD1 matching 7 bases. V was pared by 5 bases and J by 6 bases, with 13 bases of the junction left unmatched. This CDR3 has 14 amino acids. Germline V CDR1 and CDR2: DFQATT, SNEGSKA (reference sequence). CDR3 amino acids: CSAFRQGPIGEQYF. DNA of the CDR3: TGCAGTGCTTTTCGACAGGGCCCGATTGGCGAGCAGTACTTC.

This clonotype was counted ten times or more. The V gene is TRBV7-9, the J gene TRBJ2-7; the D gene could be TRBD1 or TRBD2 (5 bases each). V lost 3 bases to trimming and J lost 0 bases, with 27 bases between them. This CDR3 contains 20 residues. Germline CDR1 and CDR2: SEHNR and FQNEAQ (reference sequence). This CDR3 reads CASSLNPGQGRSGSSYEQYF. CDR3 in DNA: TGTGCCAGCAGCTTGAACCCTGGGCAGGGACGATCGGGGAGCTCCTACGAGCAGTACTTC.

This clonotype was picked up many times. The genes are TRBV5-5 and TRBJ1-1; D unresolved. Germline assignment: CDR1 SGHKS and CDR2 YYEKEE (reference sequence). V was pared by 4 bases and J by 5 bases, with 12 bases between. This CDR3 contains 13 residues. The DNA of the CDR3 is TGTGCCAGCAGCCAATCGGGCAGAACTGAAGCTTTCTTT. Residues: CASSQSGRTEAFF.

This clonotype was seen a few times. This chain joins TRBV19 and TRBJ2-7; 9 nucleotides line up with TRBD2. This CDR3 comprises 19 residues. Germline V gene data show CDR1 as LNHDA and CDR2 as SQIVND (reference sequence). Trimming cost V 3 bases and J 2 bases; bases outside gene matches: 17. CDR3 loop: CASSIWPSMTSGPTYEQYF. The CDR3 DNA sequence: TGTGCCAGTAGTATTTGGCCCTCTATGACTAGCGGTCCCACCTACGAGCAGTACTTC. Drawing the rest from reference TRBV19 and TRBJ2-7, the complete variable domain is DGGITQSPKYLFRKEGQNVTLSCEQNLNHDAMYWYRQDPGQGLRLIYYSQIVNDFQKGDIAEGYSVSREKKESFPLTVTSAQKNPTAFYLCASSIWPSMTSGPTYEQYFGPGTRLTVT.

This clonotype was seen ten or more times. CDR3 coding DNA: TGTGCCACCAGAGAAACTAGCGGGAGCTCCTACAATGAGCAGTTCTTC. It encodes CATRETSGSSYNEQFF. The rearrangement links TRBV24-1 to TRBJ2-1; 11 nucleotides match TRBD2. The length of the CDR3 is 16 residues. V trimming: 7 bases; J trimming: 0 bases; junction bases outside the gene matches: 4. Germline lookup yields CDR1 KGHDR and CDR2 SFDVKD.

This clonotype came up a few times. The J gene is TRBJ2-1, the V gene TRBV29-1, with 9 bases fitting TRBD2. Germline V gene data show CDR1 as SQVTM and CDR2 as ANQGSEA. This CDR3 is 16 amino acids long. V shed 8 bases and J 13 bases; nucleotides not matched to a gene: 24. The CDR3 DNA reads as TGCAGCACTGTTCCCCAATTTTTTGCGACTAGCGGCTCTCAGTTCTTC. Protein sequence: CSTVPQFFATSGSQFF.

This clonotype was counted only a few times. This sequence joins TRBV4-3 and TRBJ1-2, with TRBD1 matching over 8 bases. The V gene end was trimmed by 3 bases and the J gene end by 5 bases; junction bases not matched to a gene: 11. From germline, CDR1 is LGHNA and CDR2 YSLEER. The CDR3 covers 16 residues. The CDR3 region has the DNA TGCGCCAGCAGCCATAGGCTAGACAGGGGAGGATATGGCTACACCTTC. Translation: CASSHRLDRGGYGYTF.

This clonotype was detected ten times or more. The chain couples TRBV4-2 to TRBJ1-2; D is possibly TRBD1 (5 bases). Germline V gives CDR1 LGHNA, CDR2 YNFKEQ. This CDR3 contains 14 residues. With 6 bases removed from V and 7 bases from J, the gap between germline ends came to 18 bases. The CDR3 sequence: CASRFRGGGGGYTF. In DNA, the CDR3 is TGTGCCAGCAGGTTTAGGGGTGGCGGTGGTGGCTACACCTTC.

The table lists this clonotype with many counts. The chain joins TRBV27 to TRBJ1-5; the D gene is possibly TRBD1 (6 bases). The length of the CDR3 is 17 residues. The ends were cut back, 4 bases at V and 1 base at J, with 17 bases in the middle. Germline V gene data show CDR1 as MNHEY and CDR2 as SMNVEV (reference sequence). The CDR3 region is CASSSGVGGGSNQPQHF. CDR3 in DNA: TGTGCCAGCAGTTCGGGTGTGGGGGGCGGGAGCAATCAGCCCCAGCATTTT.

This clonotype occurred many times. This chain links TRBV7-2 with TRBJ2-1; perhaps TRBD2 as D (6 bases). The CDR3 spans 17 residues. Trimming cost V 4 bases and J 7 bases, with 23 bases left between them. Germline CDR1 is SGHTA and CDR2 is FQGNSA. DNA of the CDR3: TGTGCCAGCAGCTCACCTGTTGGCGGGATGACAACGAATGAGCAGTTCTTC. Translated: CASSSPVGGMTTNEQFF.

In its sample, this clonotype is medium-sized. V usage is TRBV11-2 and J usage is TRBJ2-1, with D tentatively TRBD2 (6 bases). CDR3 length: 19 residues. V lost 4 bases and J lost 4, with 26 bases in between. The germline V gene has CDR1 SGHAT and CDR2 FQNNGV. The CDR3 here is CASSSMGLTPMNPYNEQFF. In DNA, the CDR3 is TGTGCCAGCAGCTCAATGGGACTTACGCCGATGAACCCATACAATGAGCAGTTCTTC.

This clonotype was recorded at least ten times. The CDR3 region is CASSFRGNTGELFF. The DNA of the CDR3 is TGTGCCAGCAGTTTTAGGGGGAACACCGGGGAGCTGTTTTTT. The chain employs TRBV12-3 or TRBV12-4 and TRBJ2-2; possible D gene TRBD1, 5 bases. V was shortened by 3 bases and J by 1 base, with 6 bases between the two germline ends. The CDR3 spans 14 residues.

This clonotype has more than one count but fewer than ten. This chain links TRBV5-4 with TRBJ2-7; 7 bases are a match to TRBD2. CDR3 size: 13 residues. The V gene's germline CDR1 is SGHNT and CDR2 YYREEE (reference sequence). Unmatched junction bases numbered 5, after V lost 4 bases and J lost 4 bases. DNA for the CDR3: TGTGCCAGCAGCCCTAGCGGAGTGTACGAGCAGTACTTC. This gives the protein CASSPSGVYEQYF.